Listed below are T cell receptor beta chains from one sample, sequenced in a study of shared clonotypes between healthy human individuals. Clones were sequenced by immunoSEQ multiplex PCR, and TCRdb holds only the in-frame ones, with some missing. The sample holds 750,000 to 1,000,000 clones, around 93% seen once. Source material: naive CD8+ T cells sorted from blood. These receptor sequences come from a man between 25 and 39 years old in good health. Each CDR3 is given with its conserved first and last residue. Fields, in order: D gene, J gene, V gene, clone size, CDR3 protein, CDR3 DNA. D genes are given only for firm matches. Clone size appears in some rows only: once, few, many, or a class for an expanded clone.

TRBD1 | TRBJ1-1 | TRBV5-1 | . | CASSMAGQGYTEAFF | TGCGCCAGCAGCATGGCGGGACAGGGCTACACTGAAGCTTTCTTT
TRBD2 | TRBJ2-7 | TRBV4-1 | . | CASSQDVGLAVYYEQYF | TGCGCCAGCAGCCAAGATGTGGGACTAGCGGTCTACTACGAGCAGTACTTC
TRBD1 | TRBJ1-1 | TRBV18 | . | CASSTQGNKIEAFF | TGTGCCAGCTCAACACAGGGGAACAAGATTGAAGCTTTCTTT
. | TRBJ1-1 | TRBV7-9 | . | CASSLLSGWRTEAFF | TGTGCCAGCAGCTTACTGTCAGGGTGGCGCACTGAAGCTTTCTTT
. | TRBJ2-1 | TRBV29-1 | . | CSVGPFRDNEQFF | TGCAGCGTTGGGCCTTTTCGCGACAATGAGCAGTTCTTC
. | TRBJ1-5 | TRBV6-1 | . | CASTDLRELNPPQHF | TGTGCCAGCACGGATCTCAGGGAGCTCAATCCGCCCCAGCATTTT
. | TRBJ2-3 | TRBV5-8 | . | CASSWKGDTQYF | TGTGCCAGCAGCTGGAAGGGGGATACGCAGTATTTT
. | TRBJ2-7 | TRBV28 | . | CASGATYEQYF | TGTGCCAGCGGCGCGACCTACGAGCAGTACTTC
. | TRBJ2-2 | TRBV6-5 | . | CASSYSGTGELFF | TGTGCCAGCAGTTACTCGGGCACCGGGGAGCTGTTTTTT
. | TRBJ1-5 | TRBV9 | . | CASSERGESNQPQHF | TGTGCCAGCAGCGAGAGAGGGGAGAGCAATCAGCCCCAGCATTTT
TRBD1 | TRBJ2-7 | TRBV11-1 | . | CASSSRQGAYEQYF | TGTGCCAGCAGCAGCCGACAGGGGGCTTACGAGCAGTACTTC
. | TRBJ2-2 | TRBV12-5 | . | CATSPGPYTGELFF | TGTGCTACCTCCCCGGGTCCCTATACCGGGGAGCTGTTTTTT
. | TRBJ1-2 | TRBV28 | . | CASSLLPESYGYTF | TGTGCCAGCAGTCTCCTACCCGAAAGCTATGGCTACACCTTC
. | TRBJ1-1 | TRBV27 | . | CASSPGWGNTEAFF | TGTGCCAGCAGCCCTGGTTGGGGGAACACTGAAGCTTTCTTT
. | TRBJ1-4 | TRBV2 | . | CATADSSTNEKLFF | TGTGCCACCGCGGACAGCTCAACTAATGAAAAACTGTTTTTT
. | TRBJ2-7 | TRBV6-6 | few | CASSPLGRNNEQYF | TGTGCCAGCAGCCCCCTCGGACGGAACAACGAGCAGTACTTC
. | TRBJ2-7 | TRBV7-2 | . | CASSLGTAVSYEQYF | TGTGCCAGCAGCTTGGGGACGGCGGTATCCTACGAGCAGTACTTC
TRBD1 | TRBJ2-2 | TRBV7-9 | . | CASSPDRDAGELFF | TGTGCCAGCAGCCCGGACAGGGACGCCGGGGAGCTGTTTTTT
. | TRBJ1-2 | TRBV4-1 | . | CASSRRKETVPYGYTF | TGCGCCAGCAGCCGCCGGAAAGAGACAGTACCCTATGGCTACACCTTC
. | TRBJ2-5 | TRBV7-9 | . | CASSLLQQETQYF | TGTGCCAGCAGCTTGTTACAGCAGGAGACCCAGTACTTC
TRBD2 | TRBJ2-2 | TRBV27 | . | CASSLWASGTGELFF | TGTGCCAGCAGTTTATGGGCTAGCGGGACCGGGGAGCTGTTTTTT
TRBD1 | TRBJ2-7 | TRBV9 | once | CASSVTGTDSYEQYF | TGTGCCAGCAGCGTCACCGGGACAGACTCCTACGAGCAGTACTTC
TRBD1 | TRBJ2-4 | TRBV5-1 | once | CASSSGYRGEAKNIQYF | TGCGCCAGCAGCTCGGGGTACAGGGGTGAGGCCAAAAACATTCAGTACTTC
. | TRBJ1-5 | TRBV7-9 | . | CASSLGGDYRHQPQHF | TGTGCCAGCAGCTTAGGGGGGGACTACCGCCATCAGCCCCAGCATTTT
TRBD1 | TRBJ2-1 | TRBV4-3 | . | CASSQVRGYEQFF | TGCGCCAGCAGCCAAGTCAGGGGGTATGAGCAGTTCTTC
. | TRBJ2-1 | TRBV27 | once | CASSLSRGSSYNEQFF | TGTGCCAGCAGTTTATCACGGGGGAGCTCCTACAATGAGCAGTTCTTC
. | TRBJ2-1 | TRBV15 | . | CATSRDGMTFSYNEQFF | TGTGCCACCAGCAGAGATGGAATGACCTTCTCCTACAATGAGCAGTTCTTC
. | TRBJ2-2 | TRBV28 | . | CASSSRGPWDTGELFF | TGTGCCAGCAGTTCCCGGGGACCCTGGGACACCGGGGAGCTGTTTTTT
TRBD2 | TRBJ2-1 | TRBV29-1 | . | CSVRGLAGEWANEQFF | TGCAGCGTTCGAGGACTAGCGGGAGAATGGGCTAATGAGCAGTTCTTC
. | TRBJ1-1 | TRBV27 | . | CASGLPTGSEAFF | TGTGCCAGCGGTTTACCGACAGGATCTGAAGCTTTCTTT
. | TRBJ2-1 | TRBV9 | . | CASSVAGAPGNEQFF | TGTGCCAGCAGCGTAGCTGGGGCTCCGGGCAATGAGCAGTTCTTC
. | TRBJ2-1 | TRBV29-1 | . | CSVEDPPVRGSSYNEQFF | TGCAGCGTTGAGGATCCCCCCGTTAGAGGTAGCTCCTACAATGAGCAGTTCTTC
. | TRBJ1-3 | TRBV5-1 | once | CASSPGPGHGGTIYF | TGCGCCAGCAGCCCGGGGCCGGGACACGGCGGAACCATATATTTT
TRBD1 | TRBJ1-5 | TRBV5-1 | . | CASSLEGQGGEPQHF | TGCGCCAGCAGCCTCGAAGGACAGGGCGGGGAGCCCCAGCATTTT
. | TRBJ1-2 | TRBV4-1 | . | CASSQNRGREDYGYTF | TGCGCCAGCAGCCAAAACCGGGGACGCGAGGACTATGGCTACACCTTC
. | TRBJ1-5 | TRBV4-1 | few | CASSLELNQPQHF | TGCGCCAGCAGCCTGGAACTCAATCAGCCCCAGCATTTT
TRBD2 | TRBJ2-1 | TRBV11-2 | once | CASSLELAGNYNEQFF | TGTGCCAGCAGCTTAGAACTAGCGGGAAACTACAATGAGCAGTTCTTC
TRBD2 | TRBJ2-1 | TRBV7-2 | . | CASSVGLAGEEQFF | TGTGCCAGCAGCGTGGGACTAGCGGGGGAAGAGCAGTTCTTC
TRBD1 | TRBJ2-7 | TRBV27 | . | CASSLRQGYEQYF | TGTGCCAGCAGTTTACGACAGGGCTACGAGCAGTACTTC
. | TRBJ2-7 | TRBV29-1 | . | CSVEGLGGSYEQYF | TGCAGCGTTGAAGGTCTGGGGGGTTCCTACGAGCAGTACTTC
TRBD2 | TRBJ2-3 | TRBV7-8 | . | CASSLDGWRGVPGDTQYF | TGTGCCAGCAGCTTAGATGGCTGGCGGGGGGTTCCGGGAGATACGCAGTATTTT
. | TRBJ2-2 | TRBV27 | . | CASSSTLGVTGELFF | TGTGCCAGCAGTTCCACTCTCGGGGTAACCGGGGAGCTGTTTTTT
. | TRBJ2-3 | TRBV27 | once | CASSLVVRERVPDTQYF | TGTGCCAGCAGCCTCGTTGTACGGGAGAGAGTCCCAGATACGCAGTATTTT
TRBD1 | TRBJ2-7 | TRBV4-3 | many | CASSQDAGTGEGEQYF | TGCGCCAGCAGCCAAGACGCCGGGACAGGGGAAGGGGAGCAGTACTTC
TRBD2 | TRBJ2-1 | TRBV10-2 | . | CASTPSGPDNEQFF | TGCGCCAGCACCCCTAGCGGGCCAGACAATGAGCAGTTCTTC
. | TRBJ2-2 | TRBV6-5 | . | CASSYSGGSGELFF | TGTGCCAGCAGTTACAGTGGAGGATCCGGGGAGCTGTTTTTT
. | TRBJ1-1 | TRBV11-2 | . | CASSSPTGLYTEAFF | TGTGCCAGCAGCTCCCCCACAGGGCTTTACACTGAAGCTTTCTTT
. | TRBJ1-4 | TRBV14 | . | CASSQATLPLNEKLFF | TGTGCCAGCAGCCAAGCCACCCTGCCACTGAATGAAAAACTGTTTTTT
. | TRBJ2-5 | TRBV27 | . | CASSPTGPGRETQYF | TGTGCCAGCAGTCCGACCGGCCCGGGGCGGGAGACCCAGTACTTC